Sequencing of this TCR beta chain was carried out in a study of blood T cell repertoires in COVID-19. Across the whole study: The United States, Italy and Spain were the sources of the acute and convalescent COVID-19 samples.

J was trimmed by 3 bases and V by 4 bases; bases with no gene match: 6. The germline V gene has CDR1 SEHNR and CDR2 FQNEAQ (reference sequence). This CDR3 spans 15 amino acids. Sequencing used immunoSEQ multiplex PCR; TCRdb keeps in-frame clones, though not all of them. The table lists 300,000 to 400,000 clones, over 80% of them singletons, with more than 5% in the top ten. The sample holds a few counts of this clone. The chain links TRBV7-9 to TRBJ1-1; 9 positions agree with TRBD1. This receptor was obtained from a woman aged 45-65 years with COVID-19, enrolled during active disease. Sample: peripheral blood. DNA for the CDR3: TGTGCCAGCAGCTATACAGGGGGCAGAGACACTGAAGCTTTCTTT. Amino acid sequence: CASSYTGGRDTEAFF.